This T cell receptor beta chain was observed in a study of blood T cell repertoires in COVID-19. Study-wide context: Nucleic acid was either cDNA or gDNA, and it came from T cells, B-cell-depleted T cells, or PBMCs.

Germline V CDR1 and CDR2: SEHNR, FQNEAQ (reference sequence). CDR3 length equals 14 residues. Trimming took off 3 bases at V and 4 bases at J, with 10 bases between the two ends. Clones were read by immunoSEQ multiplex PCR, and TCRdb kept only the in-frame ones, dropping some. The sample yields about 290,000 clones, over 80% seen once. The specimen sequenced was peripheral blood. The TCR originated in a woman aged 50 to 65 with active or convalescent COVID-19. J is TRBJ1-5 and V is TRBV7-9, with D perhaps matching TRBD1 (5 bases). In nucleotides, the CDR3 is TGTGCCAGCAGCTTTTCCGGACAAAATCAGCCCCAGCATTTT. Translation: CASSFSGQNQPQHF.